This T cell receptor beta chain was sequenced in a study of CD8+ T cells in alopecia areata. Extracted RNA was reverse transcribed, and the resulting cDNA served as sequencing template. Using immunoSEQ multiplex PCR, the repertoire was profiled, and TCRdb retains in-frame clones only, with some absent. The profile shows roughly 180,000 clones, about 55% of them singletons. This clone was seen a handful of times. The trim removed 7 bases at V and 5 bases at J, leaving 14 bases unmatched. In germline, CDR1 is LNHDA, CDR2 SQIVND (reference sequence). The CDR3 length is 15 residues. This sample's treatment: oral pan-JAK inhibitor, 5-10 mg twice daily.

This chain links TRBV19 with TRBJ2-7; 7 bases align to TRBD2. This specimen consisted of CD8+ T cells sorted from blood, obtained at week 24, from a patient treated with tofacitinib. The clonotype comes from a human donor with alopecia areata. CDR3: CASTQTREGYNEQYF. The CDR3 bases are TGTGCCAGTACCCAGACCAGGGAGGGATATAACGAGCAGTACTTC.